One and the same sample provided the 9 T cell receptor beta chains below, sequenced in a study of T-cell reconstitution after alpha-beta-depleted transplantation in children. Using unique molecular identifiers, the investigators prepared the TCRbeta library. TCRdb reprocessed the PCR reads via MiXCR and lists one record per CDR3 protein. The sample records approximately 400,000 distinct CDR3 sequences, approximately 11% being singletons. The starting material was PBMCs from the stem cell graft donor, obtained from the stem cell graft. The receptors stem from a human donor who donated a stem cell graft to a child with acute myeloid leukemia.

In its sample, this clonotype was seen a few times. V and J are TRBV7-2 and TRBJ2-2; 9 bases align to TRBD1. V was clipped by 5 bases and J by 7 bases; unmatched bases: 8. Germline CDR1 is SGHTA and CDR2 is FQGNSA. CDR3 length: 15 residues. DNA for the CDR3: TGTGCCAGCAGCCCCTGGGACAGGGAGGGCGGGGAGCTGTTTTTT. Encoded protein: CASSPWDREGGELFF.

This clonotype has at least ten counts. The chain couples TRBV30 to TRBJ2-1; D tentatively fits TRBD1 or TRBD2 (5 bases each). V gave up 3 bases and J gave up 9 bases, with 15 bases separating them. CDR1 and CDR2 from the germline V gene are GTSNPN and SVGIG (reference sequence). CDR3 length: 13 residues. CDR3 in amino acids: CAWRGGARGEQFF. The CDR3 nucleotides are TGTGCCTGGAGAGGTGGGGCCCGGGGTGAGCAGTTCTTC.

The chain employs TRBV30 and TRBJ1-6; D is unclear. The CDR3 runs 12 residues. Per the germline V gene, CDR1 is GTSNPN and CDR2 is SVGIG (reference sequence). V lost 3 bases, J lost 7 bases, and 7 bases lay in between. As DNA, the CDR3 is TGTGCCTGGAGAGCCCAGAATTCACCCCTCCACTTT. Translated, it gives CAWRAQNSPLHF.

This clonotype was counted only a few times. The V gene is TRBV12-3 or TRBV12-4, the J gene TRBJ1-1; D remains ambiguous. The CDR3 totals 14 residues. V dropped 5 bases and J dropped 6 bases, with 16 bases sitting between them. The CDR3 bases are TGTGCCAGCAGTGCGAGGGTGAGTGATGCTGAAGCTTTCTTT. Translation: CASSARVSDAEAFF.

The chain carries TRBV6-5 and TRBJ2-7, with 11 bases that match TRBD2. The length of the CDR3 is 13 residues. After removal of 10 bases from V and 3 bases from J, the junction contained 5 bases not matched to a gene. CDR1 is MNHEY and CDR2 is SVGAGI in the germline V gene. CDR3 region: CAIRGLADYEQYF. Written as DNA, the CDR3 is TGTGCCATCCGGGGACTAGCGGACTACGAGCAGTACTTC.

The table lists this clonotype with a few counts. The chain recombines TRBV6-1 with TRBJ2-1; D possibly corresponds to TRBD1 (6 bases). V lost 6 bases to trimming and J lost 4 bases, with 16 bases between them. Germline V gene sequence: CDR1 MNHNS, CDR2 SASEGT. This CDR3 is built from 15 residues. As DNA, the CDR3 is TGTGCCAGCAGGCCTCTCAGGGGCCCTTACAATGAGCAGTTCTTC. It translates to CASRPLRGPYNEQFF.

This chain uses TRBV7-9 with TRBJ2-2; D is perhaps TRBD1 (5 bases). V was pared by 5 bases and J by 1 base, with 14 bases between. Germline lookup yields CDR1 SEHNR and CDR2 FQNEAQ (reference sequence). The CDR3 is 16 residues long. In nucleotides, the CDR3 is TGTGCCAGCAGCAAATGGCCGGACAAGAACACCGGGGAGCTGTTTTTT. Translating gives CASSKWPDKNTGELFF. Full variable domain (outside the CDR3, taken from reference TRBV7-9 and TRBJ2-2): DTGVSQNPRHKITKRGQNVTFRCDPISEHNRLYWYRQTLGQGPEFLTYFQNEAQLEKSRLLSDRFSAERPKGSFSTLEIQRTEQGDSAMYLCASSKWPDKNTGELFFGEGSRLTVL.

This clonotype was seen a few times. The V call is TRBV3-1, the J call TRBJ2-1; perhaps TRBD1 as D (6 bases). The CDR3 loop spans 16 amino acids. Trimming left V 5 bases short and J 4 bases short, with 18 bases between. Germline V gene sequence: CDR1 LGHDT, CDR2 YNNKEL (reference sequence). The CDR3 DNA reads TGTGCCAGCAGCGACACAGGGATGGTGGGTTACAATGAGCAGTTCTTC. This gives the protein CASSDTGMVGYNEQFF.

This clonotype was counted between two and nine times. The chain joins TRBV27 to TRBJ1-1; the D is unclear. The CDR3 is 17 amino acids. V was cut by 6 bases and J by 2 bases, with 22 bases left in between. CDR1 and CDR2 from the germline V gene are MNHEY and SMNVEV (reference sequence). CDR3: CASSHQTLSKENTEAFF. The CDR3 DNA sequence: TGTGCCAGCAGCCACCAAACCCTCAGCAAGGAAAACACTGAAGCTTTCTTT.